Each of the 4 T cell receptor beta chains below was sequenced from the same sample in a study of shared clonotypes between healthy human individuals. Clones were read by immunoSEQ multiplex PCR, and TCRdb kept only the in-frame ones, dropping some. The sample yields 550,000 to 750,000 clones, about 90% seen once. Naive CD8 cells comprised CD45RO-negative, CCR7-positively selected cells, excluding terminally differentiated effector memory CD45RA+ cells. Specimen: naive CD8+ T cells sorted from blood. The origin of the receptors is a man under 40 in good health.

This clone has ten or more counts. The J gene is TRBJ2-7, the V gene TRBV4-1, with D unresolved. The length of the CDR3 is 14 residues. The V and J ends lost 0 bases and 1 base respectively, with 7 bases between them. Germline CDR1 MGHRA, CDR2 YSYEKL. This chain's CDR3 is CASSQDKWSYEQYF. CDR3 DNA: TGCGCCAGCAGCCAAGATAAGTGGTCCTACGAGCAGTACTTC.

This rearrangement joins TRBV28 to TRBJ2-7; maybe TRBD2 (5 bases). Trimming took 6 bases from V and 3 from J, leaving 18 bases between them. CDR1 and CDR2 (germline): MDHEN, SYDVKM. The CDR3 consists of 15 residues. The CDR3 region is CASSSSVGALYEQYF. Written as DNA, the CDR3 is TGTGCCAGCAGCAGCTCGGTGGGAGCACTCTACGAGCAGTACTTC.

For this clone: Other DNA sequences of this sample code for an identical CDR3. V is TRBV30 and J is TRBJ2-1; 10 bases map to TRBD2. The V gene's germline CDR1 is GTSNPN and CDR2 SVGIG (reference sequence). This CDR3 spans 15 amino acids. Trimming removed 0 bases from V and 3 bases from J; junction bases left unmatched: 2. In DNA form, the CDR3 reads TGTGCCTGGAGTGTTATAGCGGGAGGCTACAATGAGCAGTTCTTC. Translation gives CAWSVIAGGYNEQFF. The full variable domain, with the rest looked up from reference TRBV30 and TRBJ2-1, is SQTIHQWPATLVQPVGSPLSLECTVEGTSNPNLYWYRQAAGRGLQLLFYSVGIGQISSEVPQNLSASRPQDRQFILSSKKLLLSDSGFYLCAWSVIAGGYNEQFFGPGTRLTVL.

The chain employs TRBV29-1 and TRBJ1-1, with TRBD1 identical over 8 bases. CDR1 and CDR2 (germline): SQVTM, ANQGSEA. The CDR3 has 14 residues. Trimming cost V 4 bases and J 4 bases; bases outside gene matches: 8. The CDR3: CSVVGQGRPTEAFF. The CDR3 DNA follows: TGCAGCGTTGTCGGACAGGGTCGGCCCACTGAAGCTTTCTTT.